This T cell receptor (beta chain) was documented in a study of OX40 agonist ivuxolimab in advanced cancers. About the research overall: A mean age of approximately 64 years, range roughly 20 to 80, was recorded, and over 65% were male. Findings and caveats of the study: Some patients who did not respond also had low normalized T-cell clonal expansion. More expanded clones were seen, on average, in CD8+ T cells than in CD4+.

Clones were sequenced by immunoSEQ multiplex PCR, and TCRdb holds only the in-frame ones, with some missing. The table includes roughly 61,000 clones, 91% detected once. This clone was counted a single time. The antigen remains unidentified. Germline V gene lookup returns CDR1 MNHEY and CDR2 SMNVEV (reference sequence). V shed 0 bases, J shed 1 base, and the junction held 3 bases outside the gene matches. The CDR3 is 17 residues long. The sample here was CD4+ or CD8+ T cells sorted from blood, taken in a trial of the OX40 agonist ivuxolimab. The chain combines TRBV27 with TRBJ2-3, with 11 nucleotides matching TRBD2. The clonotype comes from an adult with an advanced solid tumor such as melanoma, head and neck, liver or kidney cancer. The CDR3 sequence: CASSLSLAGGGTDTQYF. The CDR3, as DNA: TGTGCCAGCAGTTTATCCCTAGCGGGGGGCGGCACAGATACGCAGTATTTT.